The rows below give T cell receptor beta chains drawn from one sample of a study of regulatory T cells in long-lasting Graves disease. Using its own MiXCR run on the multiplex PCR reads, TCRdb lists one record per CDR3 protein. The sample records about 430,000 distinct CDR3 sequences, over 20% being singletons. This material consisted of peripheral blood mononuclear cells (PBMCs), taken when the disease was refractory, from a patient treated with antithyroid drugs. The receptors originated from a female donor with Graves disease. The CDR3 runs from the conserved cysteine through the conserved F or W. A D gene is named only where the DNA matches it firmly. Clone size is shown for a subset of rows, as once, few, many or a class of expanded clone.

j_call clone_size v_call d_call cdr3_nt cdr3_aa
TRBJ1-6 many TRBV10-3 - TGTGCCATCAGTGAGGATGGGGTCGTTGGATCACCCCTCCACTTT CAISEDGVVGSPLHF
TRBJ2-5 many TRBV6-5 - TGTGCCAGCAGTTACTCCGGGCTGACTCCTAGGGAGACCCAGTACTTC CASSYSGLTPRETQYF
TRBJ2-5 few TRBV6-1 - TGTGCCAGCAGACCCGGGGTGAAAGAGACCCAGTACTTC CASRPGVKETQYF
TRBJ1-4 many TRBV27 - TGTGCCAGCAGTTCCCTCAAGGCAACTAATGAAAAACTGTTTTTT CASSSLKATNEKLFF
TRBJ2-7 many TRBV27 TRBD1 TGTGCCAGCAGTTGGGACAGATACTCCTACGAGCAGTACTTC CASSWDRYSYEQYF
TRBJ2-7 - TRBV15 - TGTGCCACCAGCAGAGACCCAAGGGAGCCCGAGTACTTC CATSRDPREPEYF
TRBJ2-2 - TRBV20-1 TRBD2 TGCAGTGCTAGTTCCCCACGGACTAGCGTTCTCACCGGGGAGCTGTTTTTT CSASSPRTSVLTGELFF
TRBJ2-2 few TRBV20-1 - TGCAGTGCTAGTGGTGTTCCCGGGGAGCTGTTTTTT CSASGVPGELFF
TRBJ2-7 many TRBV28 TRBD1 TGTGCCAGTTGTTCCCCCGGGACAGGGTATTACGAGCAGTACTTC CASCSPGTGYYEQYF
TRBJ1-1 - TRBV10-2 - TGCGCCAGCACGGACACCAACACTGAAGCTTTCTTT CASTDTNTEAFF
TRBJ1-1 many TRBV2 - TGTGCCAGCAACCTCATACAGGGTGATACTGAAGCTTTCTTT CASNLIQGDTEAFF
TRBJ2-7 - TRBV27 TRBD1 TGTGCCAGCAGTAAGCGGACAGGATTGGTTCACGAGCAGTACTTC CASSKRTGLVHEQYF
TRBJ2-7 few TRBV27 - TGTGCCAGCAGAAGAGAGGGGGGCCTAGGGTCCTACGAGCAGTACTTC CASRREGGLGSYEQYF
TRBJ1-1 many TRBV9 - TGTGCCAGCAGCGTCGTTGGGACACCCGCTGAAGCTTTCTTT CASSVVGTPAEAFF
TRBJ2-5 - TRBV5-6 TRBD1 TGTGCCAGCAGCTTGGGTTACAGGGGGCTTGTAGAGACCCAGTACTTC CASSLGYRGLVETQYF
TRBJ2-6 - TRBV6-5 - TGTGCCAGCAGTTACTCGAATAGCTTCGGGGCCAACGTCCTGACTTTC CASSYSNSFGANVLTF
TRBJ1-2 - TRBV18 - TGTGCCAGCTCACCACCGAAGAGTACAGATGGAGGCTACACCTTC CASSPPKSTDGGYTF
TRBJ2-5 few TRBV9 TRBD2 TGTGCCAGCAGCGTAGAGGGTAGCGGGGAAGAGACCCAGTACTTC CASSVEGSGEETQYF
TRBJ1-5 few TRBV7-8 TRBD1 TGTGCCAGCAGCGGGACAGGGGTAAATCAGCCCCAGCATTTT CASSGTGVNQPQHF
TRBJ2-7 - TRBV4-1 - TGCGCCAGCAGCCAAGGGGGGTTCGGGATCTCCTACGAGCAGTACTTC CASSQGGFGISYEQYF
TRBJ1-2 few TRBV7-9 TRBD1 TGTGCCAGCAGCTTAACCGGGACAGAAGGTAGCTACACCTTC CASSLTGTEGSYTF
TRBJ2-4 many TRBV3-1 - TGTGCCAGCAGCCCTGGTCCTTTAGACATTCAGTACTTC CASSPGPLDIQYF
TRBJ2-2 few TRBV6-2/TRBV6-3 - TGTGCCAGCAGTTACTCAGGGCCCGGGGAGCTGTTTTTT CASSYSGPGELFF
TRBJ2-6 few TRBV5-1 - TGCGCCAGCAGCTTGCCCTCTTCCTCTGGGGCCAACGTCCTGACTTTC CASSLPSSSGANVLTF
TRBJ2-1 - TRBV20-1 TRBD2 TGCAGTGCTCCCCCTGGGGGGAGGGCAGGGAATGAGCAGTTCTTC CSAPPGGRAGNEQFF
TRBJ1-5 - TRBV15 - TGTGCCACCAGCACCGGGGGGGCGGGGGTGTATAGCAATCAGCCCCAGCATTTT CATSTGGAGVYSNQPQHF
TRBJ2-2 few TRBV11-2 - TGTGCCAGCAGCTTAGGTGCGTTGTATGCCCAGTACACCGGGGAGCTGTTTTTT CASSLGALYAQYTGELFF
TRBJ2-7 many TRBV20-1 TRBD2 TGCAGTGCTAGAGAAGTAAGCGGGAGAGCATACGAGCAGTACTTC CSAREVSGRAYEQYF
TRBJ1-5 - TRBV5-1 - TGCGCCAGCAGCTTGGTCCCGACTGCTCAGCCCCAGCATTTT CASSLVPTAQPQHF
TRBJ1-3 few TRBV6-1 - TGTGCCAGCAGCCTCGCGCGGGCAGACACCATATATTTT CASSLARADTIYF
TRBJ2-7 many TRBV28 - TGTGCCAGCAGTCCGACCCGCCGGGGTGAGCAGTACTTC CASSPTRRGEQYF
TRBJ2-7 - TRBV28 TRBD2 TGTGCCAGCACCCGAGCGGGAGGGTTAACCTACGAGCAGTACTTC CASTRAGGLTYEQYF
TRBJ1-6 - TRBV5-6 - TGTGCCAGCAGCTTGGGACAGCTTCTTAATTCACCCCTCCACTTT CASSLGQLLNSPLHF
TRBJ2-7 many TRBV7-8 TRBD2 TGTGCCAGCAGCTTATGGGTGAGCGGGAAGGACGAGCAGTACTTC CASSLWVSGKDEQYF
TRBJ1-2 many TRBV2 - TGTGCCAGCAGTCAAACAGCCCCTCGGGGCTACACCTTC CASSQTAPRGYTF
TRBJ2-7 many TRBV3-1 TRBD2 TGTGCCAGCAGCCGAGCGGGAGGGCCCCGCGAGCAGTACTTC CASSRAGGPREQYF
TRBJ1-1 many TRBV5-7 TRBD1 TGTGCCAGCAGCTTAGGAGGACAGGGAAAATTTGAAGCTTTCTTT CASSLGGQGKFEAFF
TRBJ2-1 - TRBV20-1 - TGCAGTGCTAGACTATACAATGAGCAGTTCTTC CSARLYNEQFF
TRBJ2-2 many TRBV15 - TGTGCCACCACCACTCGTCCCACCGGGGAGCTGTTTTTT CATTTRPTGELFF
TRBJ2-3 few TRBV2 - TGTGCCAGCAGTGGAAAGGGATCTAGCACAGATACGCAGTATTTT CASSGKGSSTDTQYF
TRBJ2-5 many TRBV7-9 - TGTGCCAGCAGCTTATTCGGGGGACGGGGGGAGACCCAGTACTTC CASSLFGGRGETQYF
TRBJ2-5 - TRBV14 - TGTGCCAGCAGCCGCTGGGAGAACCAAGAGACCCAGTACTTC CASSRWENQETQYF
TRBJ1-6 - TRBV20-1 TRBD1 TGCAGTGCTAGTTTGGACAGGGGATATTCACCCCTCCACTTT CSASLDRGYSPLHF